These 20 T cell receptor beta chains share one sample of origin, sequenced in a study of beta chain features in type 1 diabetes. Sequencing targeted expressed TCRB transcripts, as all isolated RNA had been reverse transcribed. Repertoires were generated with immunoSEQ multiplex PCR, while TCRdb's copy carries only in-frame clones and drops some. The repertoire holds 900,000 or so clones, with roughly a sixth as singletons. The sample taken for sequencing was naive CD4+ T cells from blood. These receptors came from a woman aged 18-30 years in good health.

In its sample, this clone was seen a few times. The chain employs TRBV6-9 and TRBJ2-7, with 7 positions matching TRBD1. V was clipped by 2 bases and J by 0 bases; unmatched bases: 7. Germline CDR1 is MNHGY and CDR2 is SVAAGI. The CDR3 runs 16 residues. CDR3 sequence reads: CASSYLRDRVSYEQYF. The CDR3 DNA is TGTGCCAGCAGTTATCTACGCGACAGGGTCTCCTACGAGCAGTACTTC.

This clone was counted between two and nine times. The J gene is TRBJ2-3, the V gene TRBV27; D is uncertain. Trimming stripped 0 bases from V and 2 bases from J, with 3 bases between. The germline V gene encodes CDR1 MNHEY and CDR2 SMNVEV (reference sequence). The CDR3 totals 13 residues. For the CDR3, the DNA is TGTGCCAGCAGTTTATCGACCACAGATACGCAGTATTTT. This gives the protein CASSLSTTDTQYF.

This clone has only a few counts. The CDR3: CASSKTGRLNTGELFF. In DNA form, the CDR3 reads TGTGCCAGCAGTAAAACGGGACGGTTGAACACCGGGGAGCTGTTTTTT. The chain is built from TRBV11-1 and TRBJ2-2; D could derive from TRBD1 or TRBD2 (5 bases each). This CDR3 spans 16 amino acids. Germline CDR1 SGHAT, CDR2 FQDESV (reference sequence). Between the trimmed V and J ends, which lost 6 bases and 1 base, there was a span of 15 bases.

J is TRBJ1-2 and V is TRBV28, with a tentative D call TRBD1 (6 bases). This CDR3 is 16 amino acids long. Germline V gene sequence: CDR1 MDHEN, CDR2 SYDVKM. Between the trimmed V and J ends, which lost 4 bases and 5 bases, there was a span of 20 bases. The CDR3 DNA sequence: TGTGCCAGCAGTTACCGGGACATATCCCTTTGGTATGGCTACACCTTC. Translating gives CASSYRDISLWYGYTF.

The V and J genes are TRBV7-9 and TRBJ2-1; the D is unclear. The CDR3 spans 13 residues. Trimming removed 3 bases from V and 8 bases from J, with 11 bases in between. CDR1 is SEHNR and CDR2 is FQNEAQ in the germline V gene (reference sequence). CDR3: CASSFMGDHEQFF. Written as DNA, the CDR3 is TGTGCCAGCAGCTTTATGGGCGACCATGAGCAGTTCTTC. The whole variable domain, remainder taken from reference TRBV7-9 and TRBJ2-1, is DTGVSQNPRHKITKRGQNVTFRCDPISEHNRLYWYRQTLGQGPEFLTYFQNEAQLEKSRLLSDRFSAERPKGSFSTLEIQRTEQGDSAMYLCASSFMGDHEQFFGPGTRLTVL.

In this sample, this clone turned up a few times. The gene calls are TRBV28 and TRBJ1-5, with D unclear. This CDR3 spans 12 amino acids. Trimming removed 5 bases from V and 3 bases from J, with 5 bases in between. The V gene's germline CDR1 is MDHEN and CDR2 SYDVKM. In DNA, the CDR3 is TGTGCCAGCAGTGAGAACAATCAGCCCCAGCATTTT. Translation: CASSENNQPQHF.

This clone was recorded a few times. The rearrangement uses TRBV6-5 and TRBJ2-5, with a weak D call TRBD2 (6 bases). CDR1 is MNHEY, CDR2 SVGAGI, per germline. This CDR3 contains 16 residues. V dropped 1 base and J dropped 8 bases, with 20 bases sitting between them. The CDR3: CASSYLRGVRRTTQYF. The CDR3 DNA reads as TGTGCCAGCAGTTACTTGCGGGGAGTTCGACGCACCACCCAGTACTTC.

DNA of the CDR3: TGTGCCAGCAGTGATCGAGGGGGGAGGACTGAAGCTTTCTTT. Translated: CASSDRGGRTEAFF. The chain carries TRBV25-1 and TRBJ1-1, with D tentatively TRBD1 (6 bases). CDR1 and CDR2 (germline): MGHDK, SYGVNS. The CDR3 consists of 14 residues. Trimming removed 3 bases at V and 5 bases at J, with 13 bases between. The full variable domain, in which reference TRBV25-1 and TRBJ1-1 provide the parts outside the CDR3, is EADIYQTPRYLVIGTGKKITLECSQTMGHDKMYWYQQDPGMELHLIHYSYGVNSTEKGDLSSESTVSRIRTEHFPLTLESARPSHTSQYLCASSDRGGRTEAFFGQGTRLTVV.

This clone was observed a few times. Other DNA variants within this sample encode the same CDR3. The CDR3 region has the DNA TGTGCCAGCTCACCGTTAAACACCGGGGAGCTGTTTTTT. Protein sequence: CASSPLNTGELFF. The rearrangement links TRBV18 to TRBJ2-2; D gene unclear. The CDR3 has 13 amino acids. Trimming removed 3 bases from V and 2 bases from J, with 4 bases in between. Germline values: CDR1 KGHSH, CDR2 LQKENI. The whole variable domain, filled in from reference TRBV18 and TRBJ2-2, reads NAGVMQNPRHLVRRRGQEARLRCSPMKGHSHVYWYRQLPEEGLKFMVYLQKENIIDESGMPKERFSAEFPKEGPSILRIQQVVRGDSAAYFCASSPLNTGELFFGEGSRLTVL.

This clone was recorded once. The chain carries TRBV28 and TRBJ1-4, with 7 bases fitting TRBD1. This CDR3 has 13 residues. Germline-derived CDR1 and CDR2 are MDHEN and SYDVKM. The trim removed 8 bases at V and 7 bases at J, leaving 7 bases unmatched. DNA for the CDR3: TGTGCCAGCCGAAAGGGGGCTCGTGAAAAACTGTTTTTT. Translating gives CASRKGAREKLFF. The whole variable domain, remainder taken from reference TRBV28 and TRBJ1-4, is DVKVTQSSRYLVKRTGEKVFLECVQDMDHENMFWYRQDPGLGLRLIYFSYDVKMKEKGDIPEGYSVSREKKERFSLILESASTNQTSMYLCASRKGAREKLFFGSGTQLSVL.

The gene calls are TRBV5-8 and TRBJ1-2; D is undetermined. V was trimmed by 6 bases and J by 1 base, leaving 16 bases between them. The CDR3 runs 15 residues. Per the germline V gene, CDR1 is SGHTS and CDR2 is YDEGEE. CDR3 residues: CASTPPGPLNYGYTF. The CDR3 bases are TGTGCCAGCACCCCACCGGGCCCCCTTAACTATGGCTACACCTTC.

This clone was counted only a few times. The chain joins TRBV7-9 to TRBJ1-4, with D maybe TRBD1 (6 bases). Germline CDR1 reads SEHNR; CDR2 reads FQNEAQ (reference sequence). The CDR3 is 14 amino acids. Trimming removed 6 bases from V and 2 bases from J, with 10 bases in between. The DNA of the CDR3 is TGTGCCAGCAGTACCAGGGGCACTAATGAAAAACTGTTTTTT. As protein: CASSTRGTNEKLFF.

The chain carries TRBV21-1 and TRBJ2-1. TRBV21-1 is designated a pseudogene. CDR3 length equals 10 residues. The CDR3: CAQTPNEQFF. The DNA for the CDR3 is TGTGCCCAAACCCCCAATGAGCAGTTCTTC.

This chain connects TRBV15 to TRBJ2-3; D remains unclear. Germline V lookup: CDR1 LNHNV, CDR2 YYDKDF (reference sequence). V was shortened by 4 bases and J by 5 bases, with 13 bases between the two germline ends. The CDR3 covers 14 residues. The CDR3 DNA sequence: TGTGCCACCAGCACCCAGTGGGTGGAAGATACGCAGTATTTT. It codes for CATSTQWVEDTQYF. Using reference TRBV15 and TRBJ2-3 for the parts outside the CDR3, the full variable domain is DAMVIQNPRYQVTQFGKPVTLSCSQTLNHNVMYWYQQKSSQAPKLLFHYYDKDFNNEADTPDNFQSRRPNTSFCFLDIRSPGLGDTAMYLCATSTQWVEDTQYFGPGTRLTVL.

The rearrangement links TRBV6-5 to TRBJ1-1, with 7 bases that match TRBD1. This CDR3 comprises 13 residues. Per germline, CDR1 MNHEY and CDR2 SVGAGI. The trim removed 5 bases at V and 5 bases at J, leaving 5 bases unmatched. Here the CDR3 DNA reads TGTGCCAGCAGTGTGGGACAGAGGACTGAAGCTTTCTTT. Encoded protein: CASSVGQRTEAFF.

The chain has TRBV6-5 and TRBJ2-1; TRBD2 matches at 12 bases. V shed 5 bases and J 3 bases; nucleotides not matched to a gene: 2. The CDR3 spans 15 residues. CDR1 is MNHEY and CDR2 is SVGAGI in the germline V gene. The CDR3 DNA sequence: TGTGCCAGCAGTCAGACTAGCGGGGGCTACAATGAGCAGTTCTTC. Protein product: CASSQTSGGYNEQFF.

This clone was recorded a few times. The J gene is TRBJ2-5, the V gene TRBV7-9; 8 bases align to TRBD2. This CDR3 spans 17 amino acids. V lost 4 bases to trimming and J lost 9 bases; unmatched junction nucleotides: 19. CDR1 is SEHNR and CDR2 is FQNEAQ in the germline V gene (reference sequence). The CDR3 loop is CASSSRRLAGSTGSQYF. CDR3 bases: TGTGCCAGCAGCTCCCGAAGGTTAGCGGGAAGCACAGGGTCCCAGTACTTC. Full variable domain (rest looked up from reference TRBV7-9 and TRBJ2-5): DTGVSQNPRHKITKRGQNVTFRCDPISEHNRLYWYRQTLGQGPEFLTYFQNEAQLEKSRLLSDRFSAERPKGSFSTLEIQRTEQGDSAMYLCASSSRRLAGSTGSQYFGPGTRLLVL.

This chain joins TRBV19 and TRBJ2-5; tentative D call: TRBD2 (7 bases). The CDR3 totals 19 residues. The V gene's germline CDR1 is LNHDA and CDR2 SQIVND (reference sequence). The V end was cut by 6 bases, the J end by 5 bases, with 31 bases between. The CDR3 DNA follows: TGTGCCAGTAGGCATCGGACCTCGAGGGGGGGCGCTTCCCGTGAGACCCAGTACTTC. Translating gives CASRHRTSRGGASRETQYF.

The chain joins TRBV19 to TRBJ1-4; no clear D gene. Trimming left V 4 bases short and J 6 bases short, with 12 bases between. Looked up from germline, CDR1 is LNHDA and CDR2 is SQIVND (reference sequence). The length of the CDR3 is 14 residues. CDR3 DNA: TGTGCCAGTAGTACGGACGGTGGGCATGAAAAACTGTTTTTT. Its translation: CASSTDGGHEKLFF.

This clone was found a few times. V usage is TRBV2 and J usage is TRBJ1-3; D is unclear. From germline, CDR1 is SNHLY and CDR2 FYNNEI. The V end was cut by 2 bases, the J end by 0 bases, with 5 bases between. The CDR3 extends over 14 amino acids. The CDR3 DNA follows: TGTGCCAGCAGTGAAAACCGCTCTGGAAACACCATATATTTT. Residues: CASSENRSGNTIYF.